Listed below are T cell receptor beta chains from one sample, sequenced in a study of T cells in Graves' hyperthyroidism and ophthalmopathy. TCRdb passed the multiplex PCR reads through MiXCR, listing each CDR3 protein once. Here the sample spans 350,000 to 450,000 distinct CDR3 sequences, around 13% being singletons. The sequenced sample was blood. All receptors come from an older woman with Graves' hyperthyroidism. Both conserved end residues are part of each CDR3. Each record gives: CDR3 DNA, CDR3 protein, D gene, V gene, clone size, J gene. A D gene is named only where the DNA matches it firmly. For some rows the clone size is stated as once, few or many, or as a class when expanded; others skip it.

TGTGCCTGGGCAAGAGGGGGCGCAGGGGATACGCAGTATTTT CAWARGGAGDTQYF TRBD1 TRBV30 many TRBJ2-3
TGTGCCAGCTCACCCGCCCGCTCCTACGAGCAGTACTTC CASSPARSYEQYF . TRBV18 many TRBJ2-7
TGTGCCAGTCACGCGGGGGCCCTCATGAACACTGAAGCTTTCTTT CASHAGALMNTEAFF . TRBV19 many TRBJ1-1
TGTGCCAGCAGTTCCAAAAAGGGACAGGGCGATGAAAAACTGTTTTTT CASSSKKGQGDEKLFF TRBD1 TRBV6-1 few TRBJ1-4
TGTGCCACCAAAAAACAGGGGAACACTGAAGCTTTCTTT CATKKQGNTEAFF . TRBV24-1 many TRBJ1-1
TGTGCCAGCAGTGAAGACGTAGACTATGGCTACACCTTC CASSEDVDYGYTF . TRBV25-1 . TRBJ1-2
TGTGCCAGTAGTATAGGGCTAGCGACAGCCAGCAACACCGGGGAGCTGTTTTTT CASSIGLATASNTGELFF . TRBV19 few TRBJ2-2
TGCAGTGCTAGGTACTCAACTAATGAAAAACTGTTTTTT CSARYSTNEKLFF . TRBV20-1 many TRBJ1-4
TGTGCCAGCAGTTGGGCAGGGGGTTCGAACACCGGGGAGCTGTTTTTT CASSWAGGSNTGELFF TRBD1 TRBV12-3/TRBV12-4 few TRBJ2-2
TGCGCCAGCAGCTTGGTTCCAGGGATGGGTGAAAAACTGTTTTTT CASSLVPGMGEKLFF . TRBV5-1 few TRBJ1-4
TGTGCCAGCACCACCGGTGGGTACTACGAGCAGTACTTC CASTTGGYYEQYF . TRBV11-2 many TRBJ2-7
TGCGCCAGCAGCCAATTATGGGCTAGCGGGAGGGACAATGAGCAGTTCTTC CASSQLWASGRDNEQFF TRBD2 TRBV4-1 . TRBJ2-1
TGTGCCATCAGTGAGGGGACAGGGGGAACCTATGGCTACACCTTC CAISEGTGGTYGYTF TRBD1 TRBV10-3 many TRBJ1-2
TGTGCCAGCTCACCACCTAGCGGGAGGACGAACACCGGGGAGCTGTTTTTT CASSPPSGRTNTGELFF TRBD2 TRBV18 many TRBJ2-2
TGTGCCATCAGTGAGTCGAAGGTGGGGAACACTGAAGCTTTCTTT CAISESKVGNTEAFF . TRBV10-3 . TRBJ1-1
TGTGCCAGCAGTGAGGCAGGGTTCGGAAACACCATATATTTT CASSEAGFGNTIYF . TRBV28 many TRBJ1-3
TGTGCCAGCAGCTCTAGTGGGACAGAAGAGACCCAGTACTTC CASSSSGTEETQYF TRBD1 TRBV11-3 many TRBJ2-5
TGCGCCAGCAGCTCTCCGAGCGAGGGGAAGCTGTTTTTT CASSSPSEGKLFF . TRBV5-1 many TRBJ2-2
TGTGCCAGCAGTTCCGTCGGACAGGGCTACTATGGCTACACCTTC CASSSVGQGYYGYTF TRBD1 TRBV27 many TRBJ1-2
TGTGCCAGCAGCGCCGGGGGGTCCCTTAGCTACGAGCAGTACTTC CASSAGGSLSYEQYF TRBD2 TRBV11-2 many TRBJ2-7
TGTGCCACCAGCAGAGTTAGCGGATACAATGAGCAGTTCTTC CATSRVSGYNEQFF . TRBV15 many TRBJ2-1
TGTGCCAGCAACGGAAACACCATATATTTT CASNGNTIYF . TRBV2 many TRBJ1-3
TGTGCCAGCAGTTTTCTACGAAGCACAGATACGCAGTATTTT CASSFLRSTDTQYF . TRBV27 many TRBJ2-3
TGTGCCAGCAGCCCCCGGCGGGACGGAGCGGGTACAGATACGCAGTATTTT CASSPRRDGAGTDTQYF . TRBV7-9 few TRBJ2-3
TGTGCCAGCAGCCCGGGAGTGGAATCCTACAATGAGCAGTTCTTC CASSPGVESYNEQFF . TRBV11-2 . TRBJ2-1
TGTGCCAGCAGTTATGGGGGCGGGATGGGGGAGCAGTTCTTC CASSYGGGMGEQFF . TRBV6-5 many TRBJ2-1
TGTGCCAGCCGCCGGGACAGGGACATGAACACTGAAGCTTTCTTT CASRRDRDMNTEAFF TRBD1 TRBV2 many TRBJ1-1
TGTGCCACCAGTGAAGGAGTCCGCAATCAGCCCCAGCATTTT CATSEGVRNQPQHF . TRBV24-1 many TRBJ1-5
TGTGCCAGCAGGATCATACCCAGGACACGGCGCACTGAAGCTTTCTTT CASRIIPRTRRTEAFF . TRBV6-2/TRBV6-3 many TRBJ1-1
TGTGCCAGCAGTGTAGGGATGGAGGAGCAGTACTTC CASSVGMEEQYF . TRBV2 many TRBJ2-7
TGTGCCAGCAGTTTGGTGACAGCGGCTGGCTACACCTTC CASSLVTAAGYTF . TRBV28 . TRBJ1-2